These 9 T cell receptor beta chains came from one sample sequenced in a study of CD8+ T cells in alopecia areata. Sequencing templates came from extracted RNA that was reverse transcribed into cDNA. Profiling relied on immunoSEQ multiplex PCR, and the TCRdb table lists in-frame clones only, not all of them. This table has 100,000 to 150,000 clones, over 60% appearing once. Stated treatment: oral pan-JAK inhibitor, 5-10 mg twice daily. Sequenced material: CD4+ T cells sorted from blood, taken at week 4, from a patient treated with tofacitinib. These receptor sequences come from a human donor with alopecia areata.

The sample holds a few counts of this clone. The V call is TRBV18, the J call TRBJ2-3; 8 bases map to TRBD1. V gave up 4 bases and J gave up 6 bases; unmatched junction bases: 9. There are 15 residues in the CDR3. CDR1 and CDR2 (germline): KGHSH, LQKENI. CDR3 in DNA: TGTGCCAGCTCACAACCGGGACAGGAGGCCGATACGCAGTATTTT. Protein: CASSQPGQEADTQYF.

V and J are TRBV5-1 and TRBJ2-7; TRBD2 matches at 14 bases. Germline CDR1 reads SGHRS; CDR2 reads YFSETQ. The V gene end was trimmed by 6 bases and the J gene end by 3 bases; junction bases not matched to a gene: 2. The CDR3 has 14 residues. DNA of the CDR3: TGCGCCAGCATGACTAGCGGGAGGGGCTACGAGCAGTACTTC. Translation: CASMTSGRGYEQYF.

This clone showed up just a few times. The J gene is TRBJ2-5, the V gene TRBV7-2; weak D call: TRBD1 (5 bases). This CDR3 contains 15 residues. From germline, CDR1 is SGHTA and CDR2 FQGNSA. Trimming removed 5 bases from V and 2 bases from J, with 15 bases in between. The CDR3 region is CASSPNGARQETQYF. CDR3 DNA: TGTGCCAGCAGCCCCAATGGGGCCCGTCAAGAGACCCAGTACTTC.

This clone has only a few counts. DNA for the CDR3: TGTGCCAGCACCGTGGGGAGGAGCACAGATACGCAGTATTTT. It is translated as CASTVGRSTDTQYF. The chain employs TRBV6-6 and TRBJ2-3; D may be TRBD2 (6 bases). This CDR3 is built from 14 residues. The V and J ends lost 7 bases and 0 bases respectively, with 11 bases between them. Germline V lookup: CDR1 MNHNY, CDR2 SVGAGI (reference sequence).

V usage is TRBV7-2 and J usage is TRBJ2-7; D is possibly TRBD2 (7 bases). Deletions cut 5 bases from V and 2 bases from J, with 13 bases between. This CDR3 has 14 amino acids. The germline CDR1 and CDR2 sequences are SGHTA and FQGNSA. This CDR3 is CASSLGRGPYEQYF. The CDR3 DNA reads as TGTGCCAGCAGCCTCGGGCGGGGGCCCTACGAGCAGTACTTC. The whole variable domain, filled in from reference TRBV7-2 and TRBJ2-7, reads GAGVSQSPSNKVTEKGKDVELRCDPISGHTALYWYRQSLGQGLEFLIYFQGNSAPDKSGLPSDRFSAERTGGSVSTLTIQRTQQEDSAVYLCASSLGRGPYEQYFGPGTRLTVT.

J is TRBJ2-4 and V is TRBV27; D is ambiguous. Trimming took off 7 bases at V and 1 base at J, with 20 bases between the two ends. This CDR3 region has 17 residues. CDR1 and CDR2 (germline): MNHEY, SMNVEV (reference sequence). CDR3 sequence: CASTEDHMGMAKNIQYF. The CDR3 DNA is TGTGCCAGCACCGAGGACCATATGGGTATGGCCAAAAACATTCAGTACTTC.

The chain couples TRBV9 to TRBJ2-1; D might be TRBD2 (7 bases). Germline CDR1 is SGDLS and CDR2 is YYNGEE. V was trimmed by 0 bases and J by 0 bases, leaving 13 bases between them. The CDR3 is 17 residues long. CDR3 sequence reads: CASSVGAGASSYNEQFF. The CDR3 nucleotides are TGTGCCAGCAGCGTAGGTGCGGGGGCGAGCTCCTACAATGAGCAGTTCTTC.

V is TRBV15 and J is TRBJ1-5; the D is unclear. The CDR3 covers 15 residues. V shed 1 base and J shed 0 bases, with 7 bases lying between them. Germline CDR1 is LNHNV and CDR2 is YYDKDF (reference sequence). Here the CDR3 DNA reads TGTGCCACCAGCAGAGCGGGGTATAGCAATCAGCCCCAGCATTTT. This translates into CATSRAGYSNQPQHF.

As concerns this clone: One end of the junction varies from germline; a read error may be responsible. The CDR3 bases are TGCGTCAGCAGCCGTCCCGGGCCGGCAAATCAGCCCCAGCATTTT. This encodes CVSSRPGPANQPQHF. The chain employs TRBV4-1 and TRBJ1-5, with D unresolved. The germline V gene has CDR1 MGHRA and CDR2 YSYEKL. This CDR3 has 15 amino acids.